This T cell receptor beta chain was recovered during a study of T cell responses to AZD1222 COVID-19 vaccine. Study-wide results and caveats: Of the AZD1222 recipients, only five to seven were seropositive at baseline.

Clones were read by immunoSEQ multiplex PCR, and TCRdb kept only the in-frame ones, dropping some. Found here are more than 140,000 clones, about 91% of them singletons; the top ten hold around 2.3%. Worth noting for this clone: What it recognizes is unknown.

V was clipped by 0 bases and J by 1 base; unmatched bases: 3. The germline CDR1 and CDR2 sequences are SGDLS and YYNGEE. CDR3 length: 15 residues. The sequenced sample was peripheral blood, obtained on day 0 of AZD1222 vaccination. The receptor was derived from an adult in good health. The chain employs TRBV9 and TRBJ1-1, with 7 bases lining up with TRBD1. The CDR3 DNA is TGTGCCAGCAGCGTAGTGGGACAGCGGAACACTGAAGCTTTCTTT. Translating it yields CASSVVGQRNTEAFF.